This T cell receptor (beta chain) comes out of a study of CD8+CD57+ T cells in acquired aplastic anemia (dated by TCRdb to about 2018). Some background on the complete study: Extracted DNA from sorted CD4+ and CD8+ cells averaged around 3.5 ug, ranging from roughly 0.17 to 27.4 ug. An average of approximately 10 million reads for CD4+ cells and 11.0 million reads for CD8+ cells was obtained from healthy donor samples.

The study deep-sequenced TCR repertoires of sorted CD4+ and CD8+ blood T cells from severe aplastic anemia patients and healthy subjects. Ficoll-Paque density gradient centrifugation was used to isolate peripheral blood mononuclear cells. Before DNA extraction, CD4+ and CD8+ T cells were sorted with FACS or magnetic beads. Here is what the overall study found, with its caveats: Although 25 to 30 CD8+ CDR3 sequences were shared by patients and controls, these sequences appeared highly expressed in patients and within the immunodominant clones of patients. CD8+ Simpson's diversity did not differ significantly between patients and healthy controls (P=0.060).

A remark on this clonotype: It lacks a known antigen. Nothing much larger sits one base from this clone, and base qualities are not available.

After removal of 3 bases from V and 4 bases from J, the junction retains 6 bases not matched to a gene. CDR3 length: 15 amino acids, cysteine to phenylalanine. Of the read, only the CDR3 DNA is kept; its 45 bases are in frame from base 1. CDR1 and CDR2 are drawn from the germline V gene: SGHRS, YFSETQ. Genomic DNA served as template for TCR beta VDJ combination and CDR3 sequence profiling. An Illumina HiSeq 2000 was the platform used for TCR repertoire sequencing. Under the source paper's analysis protocol: TRBV/TRBJ rearrangement plots, CDR3 size and DJ length profiles, and Simpson's diversity index were used to assess repertoires. The most abundant DNA sequence in the deep sequencing data was taken as the immunodominant clone. CDR3 amino acid sequences were checked for sharing across subjects and were also compared against the VDJdb database and published repertoires. The public reads were quality trimmed at Q25 with fastp and then assembled into clones with MiXCR by TCRdb, keeping productive beta chains. Duplicate CDR3 protein sequences are folded into a single record with the most common DNA and genes. Clone size and V and J calls follow TCRdb, not the original study. For this sample there are hundreds of thousands of distinct CDR3 sequences; about 70% appear just once. The ten largest clones capture approximately 3.9% of the sample.

The sequence joins TRBV5-1 to TRBJ1-5; 8 junctional bases match TRBD1. The specimen sequenced was sorted CD4+, CD8+, or CD8+CD57+ T cells (not recorded which) from PBMCs. The TCR originated in a human donor in good health, serving as a control. The nucleotide sequence reads TGCGCCAGCAGCTCGACAGGGGACGCAAATCAGCCCCAGCATTTT. This translates into CASSSTGDANQPQHF. When the CDR3 is completed using the reference TRBV5-1 and TRBJ1-5 genes on either side, the full variable domain is KAGVTQTPRYLIKTRGQQVTLSCSPISGHRSVSWYQQTPGQGLQFLFEYFSETQRNKGNFPGRFSGRQFSNSRSEMNVSTLELGDSALYLCASSSTGDANQPQHFGDGTRLSIL.